This T cell receptor (beta chain) was documented in a study of blood T cells in healthy people across ages. Broader study findings: Unsorted PBMCs prevented conclusive naive versus antigen-experienced comparison.

Together with a sample-barcoded 5' primer, a J-beta primer mix was included in a second PCR lasting about 6 to 11 cycles. A 12-random-nucleotide template-switch adaptor tagged each cDNA molecule. TCRdb called the 5' RACE reads again in MiXCR, with one record for every CDR3 protein. The data contain 1.5 million to 2 million distinct CDR3 sequences, roughly 28% of them seen just once; the ten biggest clones take up 7.7%. The count of this clonotype is one. Its antigen is undetermined. The receptor's source is a woman aged 25 to 45 in good health. The sample taken for sequencing was blood.

The CDR3 region is CASGGRVTYNEQFF. CDR3 DNA: TGTGCCAGCGGTGGGCGGGTGACCTACAATGAGCAGTTCTTC. V usage is TRBV3-1 and J usage is TRBJ2-1; TRBD2 is a possible D gene (5 bases). This CDR3 has 14 residues. V lost 8 bases to trimming and J lost 2 bases, with 13 bases between them. Germline-derived CDR1 and CDR2 are LGHDT and YNNKEL (reference sequence).